A selection of T cell receptor beta chains follows, all from one sample in a study of T cell repertoires in cytomegalovirus infection. In TCRdb, the reads were re-called with MiXCR into one record per CDR3 protein. Here the sample spans approximately 500,000 distinct CDR3 sequences, roughly 12% being singletons. Input material: PBMCs. The receptors stem from a human donor in good health (CMV status not recorded). Some clones in this sample may be carry-over from other donors' samples. CDR3s leave out the opening cysteine and the closing phenylalanine or tryptophan. D genes are given only for firm matches.

d_gene: TRBD2
v_gene: TRBV12-3/TRBV12-4
j_gene: TRBJ2-5
CDR3aa: ASRLAGGETQY

d_gene: .
v_gene: TRBV6-1
j_gene: TRBJ1-1
CDR3aa: ASSGRPKAEAF

d_gene: .
v_gene: TRBV6-5
j_gene: TRBJ1-2
CDR3aa: ASSYSMTGRSYGYT

d_gene: TRBD1
v_gene: TRBV28
j_gene: TRBJ1-1
CDR3aa: ASSQDRGEAF

d_gene: TRBD2
v_gene: TRBV7-9
j_gene: TRBJ2-1
CDR3aa: ASSLGGVKGLAGGEQF

d_gene: TRBD2
v_gene: TRBV6-2/TRBV6-3
j_gene: TRBJ2-5
CDR3aa: ASSSLNALSGRRGETQY

d_gene: .
v_gene: TRBV6-1
j_gene: TRBJ2-5
CDR3aa: ASSAGSNGETQY

d_gene: TRBD1
v_gene: TRBV7-2
j_gene: TRBJ2-1
CDR3aa: ASSPSTGLNEQF

d_gene: .
v_gene: TRBV6-1
j_gene: TRBJ1-2
CDR3aa: ASRNRARGGYGYT

d_gene: .
v_gene: TRBV12-3/TRBV12-4
j_gene: TRBJ1-1
CDR3aa: ASSLAPENTEAF

d_gene: .
v_gene: TRBV20-1
j_gene: TRBJ1-1
CDR3aa: SARQDPNTEAF